A single T cell receptor beta chain is shown here with its context. Its antigen is not yet known. The record has no base qualities; no much larger clone is one base away. Reading from cysteine to phenylalanine, the CDR3 counts 16 amino acids. Only the CDR3 DNA stays, 48 bases, in frame from base 1. From the germline V gene, CDR1 is SGHRS and CDR2 is YFSETQ. A distance of 16 bases separates the germline ends of V and J, which lose 3 bases and 2 bases respectively. These data are taken from a study of T-cell memory formation after mild COVID-19 (dated by TCRdb to the early 2020s). In terms of the full investigation: TCR sequence clusters from the two donors were largely donor specific. In two donors, T-cell clones that expanded and contracted after mild COVID-19 were followed by sequencing TCRalpha and TCRbeta repertoires longitudinally. The cohort was made up of two young adult volunteers, one female and one male, who were previously healthy. Summary of the overall study and its limitations: Some responding clones were detected in pre-infection memory, which suggested that pre-existing cross-reactive memory T cells had joined the SARS-CoV-2 response. Clones contracting from day 15 to 85 had balanced CD4/CD8 phenotypes, while a second wave expanding from day 15 to 37 was biased towards CD4+. Contracting CD4+ clones appeared mostly in the CM and EM memory subsets, whereas CD8+ clones were enriched in EMRA. The study covered only a couple of mild cases, and larger cohorts including severe cases with pre-infection samples were considered necessary. SARS-CoV-2 specificity was not confirmed for the second-wave clones peaking on day 37.

Ficoll-Paque density gradient centrifugation was used to isolate PBMCs. The data were produced on an Illumina NovaSeq 6000. TCRalpha and TCRbeta cDNA libraries were constructed by 5'RACE with constant-segment primers, with sample barcodes and unique molecular identifiers being introduced. RNA was extracted from every sample with Trizol reagent. Libraries were amplified in two PCR steps, with a second sample barcode and Illumina TruSeq adapters added in the second step. Sequencing of libraries was performed on an Illumina NovaSeq with 2 x 150 bp paired-end reads. Turning to the authors' computational methods: Demultiplexing of reads and collapsing into UMI-guided consensus sequences were performed with migec v1.2.7. With mixcr v2.1.11, UMI consensuses were aligned to TRA and TRB V and J templates and assembled into clonotypes. Clonotypes were classified as expanded or contracted when called significant by both edgeR and NoisET, with noise models trained on biological replicates. For edgeR calls, the cutoffs were a false discovery rate-adjusted p below 0.01 and a log2 fold-change threshold of 1. As an exploratory analysis of dynamics, max-normalized trajectories of the 1000 most abundant clonotypes were examined by PCA with hierarchical clustering. Each responding clone was given a CD4 or CD8 phenotype based on the CD4+ and CD8+ repertoires, which had been sequenced separately. TCRdb reprocessed the public reads (quality trimming at Q25 with fastp, clone calling with MiXCR) and kept in-frame beta chains. One record per CDR3 amino acid sequence lists the most common genes and DNA. The authors' filters were not applied to this entry. This sample is represented by around 440,000 distinct CDR3 sequences; over 15% of them were singletons. The ten largest clones capture roughly an eighth of the sample.

The chain is made from TRBV5-1 and TRBJ2-3; the D segment could be TRBD2, given 6 matching bases. The sequence was collected from an adult woman who had mild COVID-19 (a few samples of this study predate the infection). The sample titles of this study are shuffled in the database, so cell type and time point are left out; the donor was told from shared clones. Sample: PBMCs or a T cell subset sorted from them (not recorded which). Here the CDR3 is given as CASSSRDFLLTDTQYF. The nucleotide sequence reads as follows: TGCGCCAGCAGCTCCCGGGACTTCCTCCTCACAGATACGCAGTATTTT.